Listed below are T cell receptor beta chains from one sample, sequenced in a study of blood T cell repertoires in COVID-19. The repertoire was sequenced with immunoSEQ multiplex PCR; TCRdb's copy has only in-frame clones and lacks some. The table includes 120,000 or so clones, roughly four fifths detected once. Sample: peripheral blood. These receptors all come from a man aged 55 to 70 with acute or convalescent COVID-19. CDR3s include the opening cysteine and the closing phenylalanine or tryptophan. Fields, in order: clone size, D gene, V gene, J gene, CDR3 DNA, CDR3 protein. D genes are given only for firm matches. Some rows mark clone size as missing; the rest say once, few, many or name a class of expanded clone.

abundance: .; d_gene: .; v_gene: TRBV6-5; j_gene: TRBJ2-3; CDR3nt: TGTGCCAGCAGTCGGGTGGCGGACTCGACAGATACGCAGTATTTT; CDR3aa: CASSRVADSTDTQYF
abundance: .; d_gene: .; v_gene: TRBV7-6; j_gene: TRBJ2-7; CDR3nt: TGTGCCAGCAGCCCGCGCGTCCCCAGGGGCGATTACGAGCAGTACTTC; CDR3aa: CASSPRVPRGDYEQYF
abundance: .; d_gene: .; v_gene: TRBV7-9; j_gene: TRBJ1-2; CDR3nt: TGTGCCAGCAGCTTAGATTCGTCGTTTATCTATGGCTACACCTTC; CDR3aa: CASSLDSSFIYGYTF
abundance: .; d_gene: TRBD1; v_gene: TRBV6-5; j_gene: TRBJ1-2; CDR3nt: TGTGCCAGCAGTAAACAGGGGGCCTTAGACTATGGCTACACCTTC; CDR3aa: CASSKQGALDYGYTF
abundance: .; d_gene: .; v_gene: TRBV9; j_gene: TRBJ2-6; CDR3nt: TGTGCCAGCAGCGTCCTAGACCCTGGGGCCAACGTCCTGACTTTC; CDR3aa: CASSVLDPGANVLTF
abundance: .; d_gene: .; v_gene: TRBV9; j_gene: TRBJ2-3; CDR3nt: TGTGCCAGCAGCCCCATTACGAGGAACACAGATACGCAGTATTTT; CDR3aa: CASSPITRNTDTQYF
abundance: once; d_gene: TRBD2; v_gene: TRBV2; j_gene: TRBJ2-7; CDR3nt: TGTGCCAGCGTTATTTCAGCGGGAGGCGCCGAGCAGTACTTC; CDR3aa: CASVISAGGAEQYF
abundance: .; d_gene: .; v_gene: TRBV6-5; j_gene: TRBJ2-7; CDR3nt: TGTGCCAGCAGCGACGGTCCGGGTAGCTCCTACGAGCAGTACTTC; CDR3aa: CASSDGPGSSYEQYF
abundance: .; d_gene: .; v_gene: TRBV2; j_gene: TRBJ2-7; CDR3nt: TGTGCCAGCAGTGTAGTAGCAGGGGTCGGCGACGAGCAGTACTTC; CDR3aa: CASSVVAGVGDEQYF
abundance: .; d_gene: .; v_gene: TRBV6-5; j_gene: TRBJ1-1; CDR3nt: TGTGCCAGCAGTTCGACGACAGGCCGGAACACTGAAGCTTTCTTT; CDR3aa: CASSSTTGRNTEAFF
abundance: .; d_gene: .; v_gene: TRBV5-6; j_gene: TRBJ2-7; CDR3nt: TGTGCCAGCAGCTTGGCCATCGGGGGTGGCTCCTACGAGCAGTACTTC; CDR3aa: CASSLAIGGGSYEQYF
abundance: .; d_gene: TRBD1; v_gene: TRBV5-1; j_gene: TRBJ1-2; CDR3nt: TGCGCCAGCAGCCTTGACAGGGGGCGACGGGATGGCTACACCTTC; CDR3aa: CASSLDRGRRDGYTF
abundance: .; d_gene: TRBD1; v_gene: TRBV19; j_gene: TRBJ1-5; CDR3nt: TGTGCCAGTAGGGCAGGGGACAGGGGGAAGAATCAGCCCCAGCATTTT; CDR3aa: CASRAGDRGKNQPQHF
abundance: .; d_gene: .; v_gene: TRBV4-1; j_gene: TRBJ1-2; CDR3nt: TGCGCCAGCAGCCAAGATAAAGGGGCAGGGTATGGCTACACCTTC; CDR3aa: CASSQDKGAGYGYTF
abundance: .; d_gene: TRBD1; v_gene: TRBV7-2; j_gene: TRBJ2-6; CDR3nt: TGTGCCAGCAGGGGACAGGGTCGTAGCTCTGGGGCCAACGTCCTGACTTTC; CDR3aa: CASRGQGRSSGANVLTF
abundance: .; d_gene: .; v_gene: TRBV18; j_gene: TRBJ2-3; CDR3nt: TGTGCCAGCTCACCACTTCCAAGCGGCCCTAGCACAGATACGCAGTATTTT; CDR3aa: CASSPLPSGPSTDTQYF
abundance: .; d_gene: .; v_gene: TRBV29-1; j_gene: TRBJ2-1; CDR3nt: TGCAGCGTTTGGGTAGGGGATCGGTCCTACAATGAGCAGTTCTTC; CDR3aa: CSVWVGDRSYNEQFF
abundance: .; d_gene: .; v_gene: TRBV20-1; j_gene: TRBJ1-1; CDR3nt: TGCAGTGCTAGTCCGGGGGGGGACACTGAAGCTTTCTTT; CDR3aa: CSASPGGDTEAFF
abundance: .; d_gene: TRBD2; v_gene: TRBV30; j_gene: TRBJ2-7; CDR3nt: TGTGCCTGGATCCCTAGCGGGGCCTACGAGCAGTACTTC; CDR3aa: CAWIPSGAYEQYF
abundance: few; d_gene: TRBD1; v_gene: TRBV4-2; j_gene: TRBJ1-2; CDR3nt: TGTGCCAGCAGCCAAGGACAGGGCGGCTACACCTTC; CDR3aa: CASSQGQGGYTF
abundance: .; d_gene: .; v_gene: TRBV7-9; j_gene: TRBJ2-1; CDR3nt: TGTGCCAGCACCACGATCAAGGCTGAGGAAGGCAATGAGCAGTTCTTC; CDR3aa: CASTTIKAEEGNEQFF
abundance: .; d_gene: .; v_gene: TRBV6-5; j_gene: TRBJ1-6; CDR3nt: TGTGCCCCAAGGGGGGGAGGCTCCTATAATTCACCCCTCCACTTT; CDR3aa: CAPRGGGSYNSPLHF
abundance: .; d_gene: .; v_gene: TRBV9; j_gene: TRBJ1-3; CDR3nt: TGTGCCAGCAGCGTACTAGACCACTCTGGAAACACCATATATTTT; CDR3aa: CASSVLDHSGNTIYF
abundance: .; d_gene: TRBD1; v_gene: TRBV28; j_gene: TRBJ1-1; CDR3nt: TGTGCCAGCAGTTTTTTCGGGACAGGGTACATGAACACTGAAGCTTTCTTT; CDR3aa: CASSFFGTGYMNTEAFF
abundance: .; d_gene: .; v_gene: TRBV25-1; j_gene: TRBJ1-1; CDR3nt: TGTGCCAGCAGGGGGCTCGGACGGGCGACGGGCACTGAAGCTTTCTTT; CDR3aa: CASRGLGRATGTEAFF
abundance: .; d_gene: .; v_gene: TRBV30; j_gene: TRBJ1-4; CDR3nt: TGTGCCTGTCAAGCGTCAACTAATGAAAAACTGTTTTTT; CDR3aa: CACQASTNEKLFF
abundance: .; d_gene: .; v_gene: TRBV18; j_gene: TRBJ1-3; CDR3nt: TGTGCCAGCTCCCAATACGAGGATCGGAACACCATATATTTT; CDR3aa: CASSQYEDRNTIYF
abundance: .; d_gene: .; v_gene: TRBV11-2; j_gene: TRBJ2-2; CDR3nt: TGTGCCAGCAGACCAACTAGCATCGGGGAGCTGTTTTTT; CDR3aa: CASRPTSIGELFF
abundance: .; d_gene: .; v_gene: TRBV9; j_gene: TRBJ2-2; CDR3nt: TGTGCCAGCAGCGTTGAGCCGGAGAGGGCGAACACCGGGGAGCTGTTTTTT; CDR3aa: CASSVEPERANTGELFF
abundance: .; d_gene: TRBD1; v_gene: TRBV6-5; j_gene: TRBJ1-2; CDR3nt: TGTGCCAGCAGCGCAGGGGGATTGGACTATGGCTACACCTTC; CDR3aa: CASSAGGLDYGYTF
abundance: few; d_gene: TRBD1; v_gene: TRBV27; j_gene: TRBJ1-5; CDR3nt: TGTGCCAGCAGGGGGACAGGGGTTACGAGTCGCAATCAGCCCCAGCATTTT; CDR3aa: CASRGTGVTSRNQPQHF
abundance: .; d_gene: .; v_gene: TRBV28; j_gene: TRBJ1-2; CDR3nt: TGTGCCAGCAGCGAAGGCCATCTGGGGGCCTATGGCTACACCTTC; CDR3aa: CASSEGHLGAYGYTF
abundance: few; d_gene: .; v_gene: TRBV5-1; j_gene: TRBJ2-1; CDR3nt: TGCGCCACAACCCCGAGGAATGAGCAGTTCTTC; CDR3aa: CATTPRNEQFF
abundance: .; d_gene: .; v_gene: TRBV3-1/TRBV3-2; j_gene: TRBJ1-1; CDR3nt: TGTGCCAGCAGCCAGACTCTCATGGCGTTGGGGAACACTGAAGCTTTCTTT; CDR3aa: CASSQTLMALGNTEAFF
abundance: few; d_gene: .; v_gene: TRBV27; j_gene: TRBJ1-5; CDR3nt: TGTGCCAGCAGTTCCCCTCATCTAGGCAATCAGCCCCAGCATTTT; CDR3aa: CASSSPHLGNQPQHF
abundance: .; d_gene: .; v_gene: TRBV27; j_gene: TRBJ1-2; CDR3nt: TGTGCCAGCAGTCCTAATAGGAGGGCCAACTATGGCTACACCTTC; CDR3aa: CASSPNRRANYGYTF
abundance: .; d_gene: TRBD2; v_gene: TRBV25-1; j_gene: TRBJ2-2; CDR3nt: TGTGCCAGCAGTCTCGCCCTGACTAGCGGGAGCGGGGAGCTGTTTTTT; CDR3aa: CASSLALTSGSGELFF
abundance: .; d_gene: TRBD1; v_gene: TRBV30; j_gene: TRBJ1-2; CDR3nt: TGTGCCTGGAGCGTCCAGGGGGGACGGAACACCTTC; CDR3aa: CAWSVQGGRNTF
abundance: .; d_gene: .; v_gene: TRBV11-2; j_gene: TRBJ2-2; CDR3nt: TGTGCCAGCAGCTTGATTCCCGGCACCGGGGAGCTGTTTTTT; CDR3aa: CASSLIPGTGELFF
abundance: .; d_gene: .; v_gene: TRBV12-3/TRBV12-4; j_gene: TRBJ1-3; CDR3nt: TGTGCCAGCAGTAGGGCGGGAGGAAACACCATATATTTT; CDR3aa: CASSRAGGNTIYF
abundance: .; d_gene: TRBD2; v_gene: TRBV4-2; j_gene: TRBJ2-1; CDR3nt: TGTGCCAGCAGCCAAACCCAGGCTAGCGGGATTGATGAGCAGTTCTTC; CDR3aa: CASSQTQASGIDEQFF
abundance: few; d_gene: TRBD1; v_gene: TRBV28; j_gene: TRBJ1-2; CDR3nt: TGTGCCAGCAGGCTGACAGGGGACTATGGCTACACCTTC; CDR3aa: CASRLTGDYGYTF
abundance: few; d_gene: .; v_gene: TRBV30; j_gene: TRBJ2-3; CDR3nt: TGTGCCTGGAGCCCCCCCAGGGGCCGGGGTGGTAGGACAGATACGCAGTATTTT; CDR3aa: CAWSPPRGRGGRTDTQYF
abundance: few; d_gene: TRBD1; v_gene: TRBV6-1; j_gene: TRBJ1-3; CDR3nt: TGTGCCAGCAGTTCCCACCTGGACAGGGGAAACACCATATATTTT; CDR3aa: CASSSHLDRGNTIYF